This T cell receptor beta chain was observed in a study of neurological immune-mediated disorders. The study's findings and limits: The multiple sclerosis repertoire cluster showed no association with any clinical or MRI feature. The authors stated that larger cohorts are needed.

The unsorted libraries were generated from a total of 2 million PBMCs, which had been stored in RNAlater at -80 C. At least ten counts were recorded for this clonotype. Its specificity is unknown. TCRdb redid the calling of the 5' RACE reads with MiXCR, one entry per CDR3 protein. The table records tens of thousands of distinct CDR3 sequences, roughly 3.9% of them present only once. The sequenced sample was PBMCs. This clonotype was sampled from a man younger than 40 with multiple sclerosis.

Here the CDR3 DNA reads TGTGCCAGCAGCCCGGGACTAGCGGGGGTGGGCGAGCAGTACTTC. Its protein is CASSPGLAGVGEQYF. The V gene is TRBV7-3, the J gene TRBJ2-7; 14 bases line up with TRBD2. This CDR3 comprises 15 residues. CDR1 is SGHTA, CDR2 FQGTGA, per germline. J gave up 6 bases and V 5 bases, and 6 bases lay outside the gene matches.